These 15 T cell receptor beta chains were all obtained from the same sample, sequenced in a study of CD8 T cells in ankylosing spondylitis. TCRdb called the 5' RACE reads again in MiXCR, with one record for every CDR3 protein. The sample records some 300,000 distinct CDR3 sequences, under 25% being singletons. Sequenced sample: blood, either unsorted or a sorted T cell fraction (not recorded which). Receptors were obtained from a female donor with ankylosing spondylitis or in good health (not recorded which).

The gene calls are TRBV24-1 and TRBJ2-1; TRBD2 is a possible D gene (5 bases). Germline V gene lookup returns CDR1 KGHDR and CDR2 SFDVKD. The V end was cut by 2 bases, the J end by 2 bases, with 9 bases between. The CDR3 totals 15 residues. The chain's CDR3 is CATSDSADTYNEQFF. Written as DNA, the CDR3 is TGTGCCACCAGTGATTCAGCGGATACCTACAATGAGCAGTTCTTC.

The CDR3 sequence: CASSLTRISEQYF. CDR3 DNA: TGTGCCAGCAGCTTGACTAGAATCTCCGAGCAGTACTTC. This chain joins TRBV7-2 and TRBJ2-7; tentative D call: TRBD2 (6 bases). With 3 bases removed from V and 6 bases from J, the gap between germline ends came to 12 bases. The germline V gene has CDR1 SGHTA and CDR2 FQGNSA. The CDR3 has 13 residues.

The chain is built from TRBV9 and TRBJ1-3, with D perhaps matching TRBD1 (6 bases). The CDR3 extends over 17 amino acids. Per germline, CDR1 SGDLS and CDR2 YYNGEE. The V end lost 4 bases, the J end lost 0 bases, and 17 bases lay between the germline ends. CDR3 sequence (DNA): TGTGCCAGCAGCCCCCCCGACAGGACCCTCTCTGGAAACACCATATATTTT. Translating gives CASSPPDRTLSGNTIYF.

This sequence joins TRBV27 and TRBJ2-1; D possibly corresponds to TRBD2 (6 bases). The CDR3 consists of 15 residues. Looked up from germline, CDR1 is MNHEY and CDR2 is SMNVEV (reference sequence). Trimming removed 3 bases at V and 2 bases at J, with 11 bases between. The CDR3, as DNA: TGTGCCAGCAGTTTTAGCGGAATAGCCTACAATGAGCAGTTCTTC. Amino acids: CASSFSGIAYNEQFF.

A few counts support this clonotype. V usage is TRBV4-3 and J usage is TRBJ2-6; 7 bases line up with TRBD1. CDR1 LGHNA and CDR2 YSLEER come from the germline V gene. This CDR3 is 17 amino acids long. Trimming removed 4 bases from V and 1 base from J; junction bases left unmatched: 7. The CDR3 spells CASSPGEGASGANVLTF. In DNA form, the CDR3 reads TGCGCCAGCAGCCCCGGAGAGGGGGCGTCTGGGGCCAACGTCCTGACTTTC.

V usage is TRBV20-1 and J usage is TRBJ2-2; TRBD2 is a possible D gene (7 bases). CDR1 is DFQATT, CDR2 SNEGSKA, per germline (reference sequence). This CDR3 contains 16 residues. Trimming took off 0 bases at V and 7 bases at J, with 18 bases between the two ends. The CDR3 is CSARDDGLGGIGELFF. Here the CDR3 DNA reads TGCAGTGCTAGAGACGACGGACTAGGGGGGATCGGGGAGCTGTTTTTT.

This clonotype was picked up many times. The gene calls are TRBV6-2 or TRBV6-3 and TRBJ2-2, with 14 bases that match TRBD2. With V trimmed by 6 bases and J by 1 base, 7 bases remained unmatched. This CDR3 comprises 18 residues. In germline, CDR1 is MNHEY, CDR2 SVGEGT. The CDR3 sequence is CASRSSGTSGGNTGELFF. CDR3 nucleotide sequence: TGTGCCAGCAGATCCTCCGGGACTAGCGGGGGGAACACCGGGGAGCTGTTTTTT.

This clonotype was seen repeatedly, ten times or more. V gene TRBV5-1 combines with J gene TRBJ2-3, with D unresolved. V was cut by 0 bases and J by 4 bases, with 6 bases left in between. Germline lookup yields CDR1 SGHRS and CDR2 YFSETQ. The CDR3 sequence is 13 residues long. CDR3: CASSLALADTQYF. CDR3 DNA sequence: TGCGCCAGCAGCTTGGCGTTGGCAGATACGCAGTATTTT.

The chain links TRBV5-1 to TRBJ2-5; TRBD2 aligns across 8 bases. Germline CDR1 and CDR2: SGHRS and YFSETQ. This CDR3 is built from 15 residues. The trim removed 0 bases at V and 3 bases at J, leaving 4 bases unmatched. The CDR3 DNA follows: TGCGCCAGCAGCTTGGGATCGGGAGGGGAAGAGACCCAGTACTTC. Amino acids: CASSLGSGGEETQYF.

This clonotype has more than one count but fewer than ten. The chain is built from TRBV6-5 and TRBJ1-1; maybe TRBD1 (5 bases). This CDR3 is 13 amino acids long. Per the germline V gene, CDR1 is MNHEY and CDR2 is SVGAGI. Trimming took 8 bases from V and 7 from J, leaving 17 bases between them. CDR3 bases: TGTGCCAGCGTTGGGTCCGACAGTTTTGAAGCTTTCTTT. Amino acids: CASVGSDSFEAFF.

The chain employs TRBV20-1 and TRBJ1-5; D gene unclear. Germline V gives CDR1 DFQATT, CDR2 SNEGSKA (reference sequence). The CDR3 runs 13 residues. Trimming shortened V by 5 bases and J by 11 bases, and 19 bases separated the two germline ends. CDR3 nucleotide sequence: TGCAGTGCTGAGGTCGGGGTCACAGCGGCCCAGCATTTT. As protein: CSAEVGVTAAQHF.

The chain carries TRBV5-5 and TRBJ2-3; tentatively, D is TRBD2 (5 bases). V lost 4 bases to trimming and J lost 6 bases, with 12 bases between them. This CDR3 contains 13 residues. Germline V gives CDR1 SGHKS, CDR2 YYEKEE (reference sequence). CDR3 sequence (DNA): TGTGCCAGCAGCAGGTGGACTGTCGATACGCAGTATTTT. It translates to CASSRWTVDTQYF.

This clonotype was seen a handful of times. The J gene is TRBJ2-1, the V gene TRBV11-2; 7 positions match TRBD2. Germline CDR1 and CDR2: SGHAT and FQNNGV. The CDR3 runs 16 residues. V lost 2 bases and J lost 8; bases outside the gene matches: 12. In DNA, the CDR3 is TGTGCCAGCAGCTTATTGGGGCTAGCGGTTGGGGATGAGCAGTTCTTC. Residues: CASSLLGLAVGDEQFF. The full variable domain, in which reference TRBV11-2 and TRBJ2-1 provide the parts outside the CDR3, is EAGVAQSPRYKIIEKRQSVAFWCNPISGHATLYWYQQILGQGPKLLIQFQNNGVVDDSQLPKDRFSAERLKGVDSTLKIQPAKLEDSAVYLCASSLLGLAVGDEQFFGPGTRLTVL.

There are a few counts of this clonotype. CDR3 loop: CASSYSMRVAGFEQFF. DNA of the CDR3: TGTGCCAGCAGTTACTCGATGCGGGTAGCGGGATTTGAGCAGTTCTTC. The chain couples TRBV6-2 or TRBV6-3 to TRBJ2-1; the match to TRBD2 covers 8 bases. The junction had 10 bases not matched to a gene; V was cut back by 0 bases and J by 9 bases. This CDR3 is built from 16 residues. CDR1 MNHEY and CDR2 SVGEGT come from the germline V gene.

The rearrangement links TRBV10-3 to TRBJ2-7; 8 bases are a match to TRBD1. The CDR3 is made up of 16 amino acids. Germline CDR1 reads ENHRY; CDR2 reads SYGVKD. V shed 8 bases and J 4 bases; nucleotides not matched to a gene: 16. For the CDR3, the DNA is TGTGCCATCCGGACGACAGGGGCAATGGTTGGGTACGAGCAGTACTTC. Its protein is CAIRTTGAMVGYEQYF.